Each of the 21 T cell receptor beta chains below was sequenced from the same sample in a study of T cell changes during pregnancy in multiple sclerosis. Some clones are missing from TCRdb's copy, which holds only in-frame ones; the method was immunoSEQ multiplex PCR. The repertoire holds 40,000 to 50,000 clones, with around nine tenths as singletons. The specimen comprised CD4+ T cells from peripheral blood mononuclear cells, sampled before pregnancy. These receptors came from a female donor with multiple sclerosis, enrolled in a pregnancy study.

The chain uses TRBV7-6 and TRBJ2-5; TRBD2 is a possible D gene (7 bases). The ends were cut back, 1 base at V and 2 bases at J, with 17 bases in the middle. This CDR3 has 17 residues. CDR1 and CDR2 (germline): SGHVS, FNYEAQ. Here the CDR3 DNA reads TGTGCCAGCAGCTTAGAGCTTTGGGGGGGGCGTCAAGAGACCCAGTACTTC. Protein sequence: CASSLELWGGRQETQYF.

V is TRBV7-6 and J is TRBJ2-3, with 10 bases lining up with TRBD2. CDR1 SGHVS and CDR2 FNYEAQ come from the germline V gene. The CDR3 totals 18 residues. V gave up 5 bases and J gave up 4 bases; unmatched junction bases: 15. In DNA, the CDR3 is TGTGCCAGCAGCGGCAGCGGGGGGGCCATTTCGGCGTCAGATACGCAGTATTTT. Encoded protein: CASSGSGGAISASDTQYF.

V usage is TRBV10-3 and J usage is TRBJ2-5; 7 bases agree with TRBD2. This CDR3 comprises 17 residues. Unmatched junction bases numbered 18, after V lost 6 bases and J lost 5 bases. Germline V gene lookup returns CDR1 ENHRY and CDR2 SYGVKD. CDR3 in DNA: TGTGCCATCAGCAACCGACCGGGACTATCTGGGGGGGAGACCCAGTACTTC. Its translation is CAISNRPGLSGGETQYF.

The gene calls are TRBV4-1 and TRBJ2-7; 12 nucleotides match TRBD2. The trim removed 5 bases at V and 3 bases at J, leaving 14 bases unmatched. The CDR3 covers 18 residues. Germline-derived CDR1 and CDR2 are MGHRA and YSYEKL. The CDR3 is CASSSRELAGGPVYEQYF. DNA for the CDR3: TGCGCCAGCAGCTCAAGGGAACTAGCGGGAGGTCCCGTCTACGAGCAGTACTTC.

The CDR3 DNA reads as TGCGCCAGCAGCTTGCTAGCGGGAGGGCCTAACAATGAGCAGTTCTTC. This translates into CASSLLAGGPNNEQFF. The V gene is TRBV5-1, the J gene TRBJ2-1; TRBD2 agrees at 12 bases. Germline assignment: CDR1 SGHRS and CDR2 YFSETQ. Trimming at V came to 1 base and at J to 5 bases, leaving 4 bases not matched to a gene. The CDR3 runs 16 residues.

The rearrangement joins TRBV30 to TRBJ1-2, with 11 bases matching TRBD1. V shed 0 bases, J shed 4 bases, and the junction held 7 bases outside the gene matches. Germline CDR1 is GTSNPN and CDR2 is SVGIG (reference sequence). This CDR3 has 16 amino acids. Here the CDR3 reads CAWSVGIGQGAYGYTF. CDR3 in DNA: TGTGCCTGGAGTGTAGGGATAGGACAGGGGGCCTATGGCTACACCTTC.

This chain joins TRBV9 and TRBJ2-7; unclear D gene. The CDR3 has 14 residues. Trimming pared 0 bases from V and 2 bases from J, leaving 9 bases between. Germline-derived CDR1 and CDR2 are SGDLS and YYNGEE. CDR3 in amino acids: CASSVDTFAYEQYF. CDR3 sequence (DNA): TGTGCCAGCAGCGTAGACACGTTTGCCTACGAGCAGTACTTC.

This clone was detected once. The chain joins TRBV7-9 to TRBJ2-3; 12 bases agree with TRBD2. V was pared by 2 bases and J by 2 bases, with 2 bases of the junction left unmatched. This CDR3 has 16 residues. CDR1 and CDR2 (germline): SEHNR, FQNEAQ (reference sequence). This CDR3 is CASSLLAGGTTDTQYF. The DNA for the CDR3 is TGTGCCAGCAGCTTACTAGCGGGGGGGACCACAGATACGCAGTATTTT.

This chain links TRBV7-7 with TRBJ1-3, with a possible D match to TRBD1 (5 bases). The germline gives CDR1 SSHAT, CDR2 FNYEAQ (reference sequence). The CDR3 has 13 amino acids. The ends were cut back, 2 bases at V and 7 bases at J, with 9 bases in the middle. The CDR3 protein is CASSLSGGNTIYF. The CDR3 DNA reads TGTGCCAGCAGCTTATCCGGGGGGAACACCATATATTTT.

The gene calls are TRBV19 and TRBJ1-2; possibly TRBD1 for D (6 bases). The length of the CDR3 is 14 residues. The ends were cut back, 3 bases at V and 8 bases at J, with 16 bases in the middle. Germline V CDR1 and CDR2: LNHDA, SQIVND (reference sequence). CDR3 amino acids: CASSILAGGLGYTF. The CDR3 nucleotides read TGTGCCAGTAGTATCCTCGCCGGGGGGCTCGGCTACACCTTC.

This chain uses TRBV19 with TRBJ2-3; 9 nucleotides match TRBD1. The V gene's germline CDR1 is LNHDA and CDR2 SQIVND (reference sequence). The CDR3 contains 15 residues. J gave up 3 bases and V 5 bases, and 6 bases lay outside the gene matches. Here the CDR3 reads CASSPRGTGTDTQYF. CDR3 DNA sequence: TGTGCCAGTAGTCCGAGGGGGACAGGGACAGATACGCAGTATTTT.

The chain has TRBV7-3 and TRBJ2-3; 12 nucleotides match TRBD2. The trim removed 5 bases at V and 3 bases at J, leaving 6 bases unmatched. The CDR3 length is 16 residues. Germline V gene sequence: CDR1 SGHTA, CDR2 FQGTGA. DNA of the CDR3: TGTGCCAGCAGCCCCCAACTAGCGGGAGGTACAGATACGCAGTATTTT. Residues: CASSPQLAGGTDTQYF.

The chain joins TRBV5-4 to TRBJ2-5, with D maybe TRBD2 (7 bases). The CDR3 covers 14 residues. CDR1 is SGHNT, CDR2 YYREEE, per germline (reference sequence). V was trimmed by 4 bases and J by 5 bases, leaving 15 bases between them. The CDR3 region has the DNA TGTGCCAGCAGCCTCGGGGGGCCGTTGGAGACCCAGTACTTC. Translated: CASSLGGPLETQYF.

This clone was detected a few times. The chain carries TRBV29-1 and TRBJ1-1; D gene uncertain. V lost 7 bases, J lost 3 bases, and 15 bases lay in between. The CDR3 is 13 amino acids. CDR1 is SQVTM, CDR2 ANQGSEA, per germline. CDR3 nucleotides: TGCAGCGGTACACAGTACGTGTACACTGAAGCTTTCTTT. As protein: CSGTQYVYTEAFF. Filled out from reference TRBV29-1 and TRBJ1-1, the complete variable domain reads SAVISQKPSRDICQRGTSLTIQCQVDSQVTMMFWYRQQPGQSLTLIATANQGSEATYESGFVIDKFPISRPNLTFSTLTVSNMSPEDSSIYLCSGTQYVYTEAFFGQGTRLTVV.

The J gene is TRBJ1-1, the V gene TRBV6-1, with D perhaps matching TRBD1 (5 bases). Trimming took 2 bases from V and 4 from J, leaving 8 bases between them. The CDR3 spans 13 residues. Germline assignment: CDR1 MNHNS and CDR2 SASEGT. CDR3 region: CASSEIRATEAFF. Here the CDR3 DNA reads TGTGCCAGCAGTGAAATCAGGGCCACTGAAGCTTTCTTT.

V is TRBV9 and J is TRBJ1-2; D is ambiguous. This CDR3 region has 14 residues. Trimming pared 0 bases from V and 4 bases from J, leaving 10 bases between. The germline V gene has CDR1 SGDLS and CDR2 YYNGEE. The CDR3 reads CASSVGALAYGYTF. CDR3 DNA: TGTGCCAGCAGCGTAGGGGCCCTCGCCTATGGCTACACCTTC. The full variable domain, its missing parts supplied by reference TRBV9 and TRBJ1-2, is DSGVTQTPKHLITATGQRVTLRCSPRSGDLSVYWYQQSLDQGLQFLIQYYNGEERAKGNILERFSAQQFPDLHSELNLSSLELGDSALYFCASSVGALAYGYTFGSGTRLTVV.

This clone was recorded once. This chain links TRBV2 with TRBJ2-3, with D maybe TRBD2 (7 bases). In germline, CDR1 is SNHLY, CDR2 FYNNEI. The CDR3 totals 15 residues. Between the trimmed V and J ends, which lost 4 bases and 4 bases, there was a span of 15 bases. CDR3 DNA: TGTGCCAGCAGTGGCAACCGGGGGGCTTCAGATACGCAGTATTTT. Encoded protein: CASSGNRGASDTQYF.

The rearrangement uses TRBV5-4 and TRBJ1-2; D unclear. Per germline, CDR1 SGHNT and CDR2 YYREEE (reference sequence). The V gene lost 2 bases and the J gene lost 0 bases, with 8 bases spanning the gap. This CDR3 spans 14 amino acids. The CDR3 reads CASSLRASNYGYTF. CDR3 nucleotide sequence: TGTGCCAGCAGCTTAAGAGCATCTAACTATGGCTACACCTTC.

The gene calls are TRBV5-1 and TRBJ1-2; D possibly corresponds to TRBD1 (6 bases). The germline V and J ends were trimmed by 8 bases and 0 bases, with 11 bases remaining between them. Germline loops: CDR1 SGHRS, CDR2 YFSETQ. This CDR3 region has 13 residues. Written as DNA, the CDR3 is TGCGCCAGTCATGACAGGCCTAACTATGGCTACACCTTC. Amino acids: CASHDRPNYGYTF.

This rearrangement joins TRBV27 to TRBJ2-6, with D hard to call. V was cut by 4 bases and J by 2 bases, with 6 bases left in between. The germline V gene encodes CDR1 MNHEY and CDR2 SMNVEV (reference sequence). This CDR3 spans 14 amino acids. The CDR3 nucleotides read TGTGCCAGCAGTTCCCGGGCTGGGGCCAACGTCCTGACTTTC. Translating gives CASSSRAGANVLTF.

The table lists this clone with a count of one. J is TRBJ1-1 and V is TRBV19, with 8 bases that match TRBD1. From germline, CDR1 is LNHDA and CDR2 SQIVND (reference sequence). V shed 7 bases and J 5 bases; nucleotides not matched to a gene: 9. This CDR3 region has 14 residues. The CDR3 sequence is CASTLGRGRTEAFF. The CDR3 DNA follows: TGTGCCAGTACCTTGGGCAGGGGGCGTACTGAAGCTTTCTTT.